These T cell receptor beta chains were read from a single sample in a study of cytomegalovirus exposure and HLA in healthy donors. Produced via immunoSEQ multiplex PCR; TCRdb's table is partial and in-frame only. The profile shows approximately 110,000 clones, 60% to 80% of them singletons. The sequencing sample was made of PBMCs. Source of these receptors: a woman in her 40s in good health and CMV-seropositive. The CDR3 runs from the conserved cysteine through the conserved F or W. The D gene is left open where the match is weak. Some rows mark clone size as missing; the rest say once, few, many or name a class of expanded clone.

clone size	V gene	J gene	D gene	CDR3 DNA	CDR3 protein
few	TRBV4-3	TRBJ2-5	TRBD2	TGCGCCAGCAGCCAAGATCGGGGAGGGCCGGAGACCCAGTACTTC	CASSQDRGGPETQYF
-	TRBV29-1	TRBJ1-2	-	TGCAGCGTCAAACAGGGTTTTGGCTACACCTTC	CSVKQGFGYTF
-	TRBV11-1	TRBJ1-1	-	TGTGCCAGCAGCTTAGATTTCAGGCAGGCCATGAACACTGAAGCTTTCTTT	CASSLDFRQAMNTEAFF
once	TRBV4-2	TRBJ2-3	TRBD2	TGTGCCAGCAGCCGCCGACCTAGCGGGGGGAGCGCAGATACGCAGTATTTT	CASSRRPSGGSADTQYF
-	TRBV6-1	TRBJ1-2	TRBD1	TGTGCCAGCAGGACCCTATTGACAGGGATCCATGGCTACACCTTC	CASRTLLTGIHGYTF
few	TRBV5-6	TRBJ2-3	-	TGTGCCAGCAGCTTGGGGGGAGGGGGGGGGCGAGATACGCAGTATTTT	CASSLGGGGGRDTQYF
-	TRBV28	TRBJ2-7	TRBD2	TGTGCCAGCAGTTTCCTCCGGGGCGGGAGCTGGGTTGGCTACGAGCAGTACTTC	CASSFLRGGSWVGYEQYF
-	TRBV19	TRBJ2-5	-	TGTGCCAGTAGTATTGGTGTCCTAAGAGGAGAGACCCAGTACTTC	CASSIGVLRGETQYF
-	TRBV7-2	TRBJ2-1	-	TGTGCCAGCAGCTTAGCAGGGAGCTCCTACAATGAGCAGTTCTTC	CASSLAGSSYNEQFF
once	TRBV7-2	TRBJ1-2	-	TGTGCCAGCAGCTTGGGTCATGAGGGGGTTAACTATGGCTACACCTTC	CASSLGHEGVNYGYTF
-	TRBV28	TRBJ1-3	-	TGTGCCAGCAGCCCCCCCCAACAGGCCTCTGGAAACACCATATATTTT	CASSPPQQASGNTIYF
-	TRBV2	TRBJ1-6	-	TGTGCCAGCAGTGGACAGAGTCTCAATTCACCCCTCCACTTT	CASSGQSLNSPLHF
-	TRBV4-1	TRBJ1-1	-	TGCGCCAGCAGCCAAGTCACAGGGCGGAGAACTGAAGCTTTCTTT	CASSQVTGRRTEAFF
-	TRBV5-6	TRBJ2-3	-	TGTGCCAGCAGCTTAAACTTCCGCAACACAGATACGCAGTATTTT	CASSLNFRNTDTQYF
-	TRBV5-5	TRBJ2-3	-	TGTGCCAGCAGCTTGGGAGGTCCTCCAGATACGCAGTATTTT	CASSLGGPPDTQYF
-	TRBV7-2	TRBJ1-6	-	TGTGCCAGCAGCTTTACTAGTTCAGGCTCACCCCTCCACTTT	CASSFTSSGSPLHF
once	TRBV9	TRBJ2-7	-	TGTGCCAGCAGCGTAGGAGGGACTGCCCGCGAGCAGTACTTC	CASSVGGTAREQYF
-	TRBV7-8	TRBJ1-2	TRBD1	TGTGCCAGCAGCTTAGTCCGCATTTCAGGGGGAGAGGGTGGCTACACCTTC	CASSLVRISGGEGGYTF
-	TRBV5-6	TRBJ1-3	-	TGTGCCAGCAGCTTGGCCAGAGGAAACACCATATATTTT	CASSLARGNTIYF
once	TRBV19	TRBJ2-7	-	TGTGCCAGTATAGGGGGTTTTAGGCAGACAAAAATCTACGAGCAGTACTTC	CASIGGFRQTKIYEQYF
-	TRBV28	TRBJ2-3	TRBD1	TGTGCCAGCAGTTCAACCAGGGGGATCACAGATACGCAGTATTTT	CASSSTRGITDTQYF
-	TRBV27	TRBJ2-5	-	TGTGCCAGCAGTTTAGCCCTGGGACACGGGGAGACCCAGTACTTC	CASSLALGHGETQYF
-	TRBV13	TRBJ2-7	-	TGTGCCAGCAGCTTAGGGGCGGAGCTCTACGAGCAGTACTTC	CASSLGAELYEQYF
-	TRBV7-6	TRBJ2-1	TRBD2	TGTGCCAGCAGCTCCCCATTGGCGGGAGGAAACAATGAGCAGTTCTTC	CASSSPLAGGNNEQFF
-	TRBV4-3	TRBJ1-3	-	TGCGCCAGCAGCCAAGATAGGGGCTCTGGAAACACCATATATTTT	CASSQDRGSGNTIYF
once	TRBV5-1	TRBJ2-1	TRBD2	TGCGCCAGCAGCGCACTAGCGGGAGACTCCAATGAGCAGTTCTTC	CASSALAGDSNEQFF
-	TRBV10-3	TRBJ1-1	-	TGTGCCATCAGTGAAACAGTAAACACTGAAGCTTTCTTT	CAISETVNTEAFF
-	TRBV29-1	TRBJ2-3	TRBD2	TGCAGCGTCAGGGCCGGGAGGACAGATACGCAGTATTTT	CSVRAGRTDTQYF
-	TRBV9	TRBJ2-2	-	TGTGCCAGCAAGGACATATCCACCCGCGGCGGGGAGCTGTTTTTT	CASKDISTRGGELFF
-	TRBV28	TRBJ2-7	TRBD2	TGTGCCAGCAGTCTGCGGACTAGCGGGGTTTCCGAGCAGTACTTC	CASSLRTSGVSEQYF
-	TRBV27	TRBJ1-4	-	TGTGCCAGCAGCAACGTCCGGGGAGAAAAACTGTTTTTT	CASSNVRGEKLFF
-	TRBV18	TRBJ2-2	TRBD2	TGTGCCAGCTCACCACCCGGGATTCGGCGGGAGACCGGGGAGCTGTTTTTT	CASSPPGIRRETGELFF
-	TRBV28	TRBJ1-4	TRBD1	TGTGCCAGCAGTTCGAGGACAGGGGTCAATGAAAAACTGTTTTTT	CASSSRTGVNEKLFF
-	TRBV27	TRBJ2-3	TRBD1	TGTGCCAGCAGTCCGCTGGACAGGGTACGAAATACGCAGTATTTT	CASSPLDRVRNTQYF
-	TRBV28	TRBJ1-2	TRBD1	TGTGCCAGCAGTGGCCCAGGGGGCCTACTCGGCTATGGCTACACCTTC	CASSGPGGLLGYGYTF
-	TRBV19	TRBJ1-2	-	TGTGCCAGTAGTATACCCCGGAGGGGCTTGATGGATGATGGCTACACCTTC	CASSIPRRGLMDDGYTF